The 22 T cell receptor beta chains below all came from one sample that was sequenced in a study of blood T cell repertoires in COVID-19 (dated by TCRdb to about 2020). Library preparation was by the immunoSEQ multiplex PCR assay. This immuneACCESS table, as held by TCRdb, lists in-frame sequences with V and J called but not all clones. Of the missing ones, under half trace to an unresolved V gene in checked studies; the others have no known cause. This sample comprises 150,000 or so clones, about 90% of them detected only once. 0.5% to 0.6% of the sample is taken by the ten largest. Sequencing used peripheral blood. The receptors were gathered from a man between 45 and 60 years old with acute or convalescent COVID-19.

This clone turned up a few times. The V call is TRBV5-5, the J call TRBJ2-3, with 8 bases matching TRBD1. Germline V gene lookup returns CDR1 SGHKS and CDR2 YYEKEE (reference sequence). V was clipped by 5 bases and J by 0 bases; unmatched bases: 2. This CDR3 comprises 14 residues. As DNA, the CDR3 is TGTGCCAGCAGGACAGGGGCAAGCACAGATACGCAGTATTTT. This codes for CASRTGASTDTQYF.

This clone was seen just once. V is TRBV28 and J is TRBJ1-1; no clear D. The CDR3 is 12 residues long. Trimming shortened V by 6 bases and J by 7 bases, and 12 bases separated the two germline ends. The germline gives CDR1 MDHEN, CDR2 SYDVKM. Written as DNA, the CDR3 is TGTGCCAGCAGCTCGCCGGGGTTTGAAGCTTTCTTT. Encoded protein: CASSSPGFEAFF.

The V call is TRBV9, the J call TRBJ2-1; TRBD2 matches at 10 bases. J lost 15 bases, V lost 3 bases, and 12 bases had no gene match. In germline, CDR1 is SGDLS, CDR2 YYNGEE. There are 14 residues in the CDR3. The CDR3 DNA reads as TGTGCCAGCAGCGGAGCTAGCGGGAGTAGGTTCCCGTTCTTC. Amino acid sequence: CASSGASGSRFPFF.

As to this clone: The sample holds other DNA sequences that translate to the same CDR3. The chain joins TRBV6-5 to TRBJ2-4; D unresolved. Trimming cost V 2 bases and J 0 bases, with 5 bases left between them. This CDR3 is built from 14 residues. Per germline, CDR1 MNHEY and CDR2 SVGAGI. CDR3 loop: CASSYGRAKNIQYF. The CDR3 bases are TGTGCCAGCAGTTACGGCAGAGCCAAAAACATTCAGTACTTC.

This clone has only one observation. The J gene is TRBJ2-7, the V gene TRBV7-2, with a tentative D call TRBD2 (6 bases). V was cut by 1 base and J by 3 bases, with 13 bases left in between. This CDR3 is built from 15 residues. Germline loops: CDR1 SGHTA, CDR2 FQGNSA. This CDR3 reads CASSLDPTRGYEQYV. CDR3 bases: TGTGCCAGCAGCTTAGACCCCACGCGGGGCTACGAGCAGTACGTC.

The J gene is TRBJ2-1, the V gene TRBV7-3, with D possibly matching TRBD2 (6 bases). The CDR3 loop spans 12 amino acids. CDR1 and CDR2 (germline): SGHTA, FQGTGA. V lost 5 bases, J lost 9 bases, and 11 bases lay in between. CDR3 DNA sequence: TGTGCCAGCAGCCTCGGGGGATCTGAGCAGTTCTTC. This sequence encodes CASSLGGSEQFF.

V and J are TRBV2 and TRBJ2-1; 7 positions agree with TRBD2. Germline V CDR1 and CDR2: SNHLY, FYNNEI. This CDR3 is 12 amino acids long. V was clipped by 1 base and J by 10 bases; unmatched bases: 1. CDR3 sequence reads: CASSEGTREQFF. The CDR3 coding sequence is TGTGCCAGCAGTGAAGGGACTAGGGAGCAGTTCTTC.

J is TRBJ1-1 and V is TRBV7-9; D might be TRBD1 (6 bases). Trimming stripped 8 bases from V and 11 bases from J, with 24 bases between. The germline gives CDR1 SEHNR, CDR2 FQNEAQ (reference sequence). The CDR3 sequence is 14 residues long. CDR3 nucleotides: TGTGCCAGCGGACCCTCGACAGGCCCATGGGTGGCTTTCTTT. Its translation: CASGPSTGPWVAFF.

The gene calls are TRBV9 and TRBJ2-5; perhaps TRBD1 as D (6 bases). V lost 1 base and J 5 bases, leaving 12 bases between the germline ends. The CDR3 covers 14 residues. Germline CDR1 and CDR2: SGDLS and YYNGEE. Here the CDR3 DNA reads TGTGCCAGCAGCGTAACTTGGCAGGGGGAGACCCAGTACTTC. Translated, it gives CASSVTWQGETQYF.

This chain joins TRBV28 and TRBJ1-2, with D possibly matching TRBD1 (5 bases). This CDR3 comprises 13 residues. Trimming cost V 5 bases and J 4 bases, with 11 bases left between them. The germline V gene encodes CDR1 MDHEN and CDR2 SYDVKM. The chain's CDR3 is CASSADSGYGYTF. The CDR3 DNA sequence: TGTGCCAGCAGTGCCGACAGTGGCTATGGCTACACCTTC.

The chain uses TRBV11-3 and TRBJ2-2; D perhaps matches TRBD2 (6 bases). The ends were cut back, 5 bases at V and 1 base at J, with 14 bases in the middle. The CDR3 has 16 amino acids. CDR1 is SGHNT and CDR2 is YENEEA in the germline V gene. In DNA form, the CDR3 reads TGTGCCAGCAGCCCCGAGAGTAGCGGGAACACCGGGGAGCTGTTTTTT. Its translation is CASSPESSGNTGELFF.

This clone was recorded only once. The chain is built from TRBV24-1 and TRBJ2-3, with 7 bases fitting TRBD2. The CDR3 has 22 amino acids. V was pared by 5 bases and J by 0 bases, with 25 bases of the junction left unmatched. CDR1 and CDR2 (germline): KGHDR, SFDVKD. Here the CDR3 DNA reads TGTGCCACCAGTGGAGTGAGAGCCGGGGGGTTCGACCATTCAACTAGCACAGATACGCAGTATTTT. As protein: CATSGVRAGGFDHSTSTDTQYF.

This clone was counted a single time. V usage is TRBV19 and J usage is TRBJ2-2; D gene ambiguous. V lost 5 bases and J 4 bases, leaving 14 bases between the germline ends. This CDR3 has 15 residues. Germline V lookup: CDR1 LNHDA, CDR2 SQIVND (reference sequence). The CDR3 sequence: CASSLRPLPTGELFF. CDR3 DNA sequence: TGTGCCAGTAGTCTGCGGCCCCTTCCCACCGGGGAGCTGTTTTTT. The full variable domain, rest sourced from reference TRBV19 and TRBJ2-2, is DGGITQSPKYLFRKEGQNVTLSCEQNLNHDAMYWYRQDPGQGLRLIYYSQIVNDFQKGDIAEGYSVSREKKESFPLTVTSAQKNPTAFYLCASSLRPLPTGELFFGEGSRLTVL.

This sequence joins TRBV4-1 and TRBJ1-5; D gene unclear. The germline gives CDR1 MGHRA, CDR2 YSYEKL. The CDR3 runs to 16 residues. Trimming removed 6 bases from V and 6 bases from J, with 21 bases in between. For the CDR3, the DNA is TGCGCCAGCAGGATTAGCGAGGGCAATGTGGGTCAGCCCCAGCATTTT. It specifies CASRISEGNVGQPQHF.

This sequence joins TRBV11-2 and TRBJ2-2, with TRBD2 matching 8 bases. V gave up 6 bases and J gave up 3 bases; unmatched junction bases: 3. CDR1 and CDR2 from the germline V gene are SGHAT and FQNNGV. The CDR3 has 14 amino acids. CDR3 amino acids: CASRTGLDTGELFF. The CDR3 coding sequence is TGTGCCAGCAGGACGGGACTAGACACCGGGGAGCTGTTTTTT.

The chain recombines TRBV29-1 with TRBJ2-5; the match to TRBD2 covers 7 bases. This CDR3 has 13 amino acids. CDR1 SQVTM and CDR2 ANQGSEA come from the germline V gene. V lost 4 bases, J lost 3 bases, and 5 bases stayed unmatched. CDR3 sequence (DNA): TGCAGCGTTGTTAGGAGCGGGAAAGAGACCCAGTACTTC. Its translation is CSVVRSGKETQYF.

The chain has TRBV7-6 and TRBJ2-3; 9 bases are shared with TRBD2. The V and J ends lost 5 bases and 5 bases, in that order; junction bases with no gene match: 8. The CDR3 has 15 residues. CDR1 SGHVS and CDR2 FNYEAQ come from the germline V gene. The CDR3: CASSKIAGEGDTQYF. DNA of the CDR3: TGTGCCAGCAGCAAGATAGCGGGAGAAGGAGATACGCAGTATTTT.

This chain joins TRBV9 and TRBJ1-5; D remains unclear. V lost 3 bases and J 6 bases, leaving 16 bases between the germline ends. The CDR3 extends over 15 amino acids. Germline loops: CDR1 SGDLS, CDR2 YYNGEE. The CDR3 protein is CASSGQDAAGQPQHF. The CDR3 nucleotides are TGTGCCAGCAGCGGTCAGGACGCTGCGGGTCAGCCCCAGCATTTT.

In DNA, the CDR3 is TGTGCCAGCACCCGGTCGTCGGCTAATGAAAAACTGTTTTTT. Its protein is CASTRSSANEKLFF. J is TRBJ1-4 and V is TRBV21-1. TRBV21-1 is a recognized pseudogene. This CDR3 region has 14 residues.

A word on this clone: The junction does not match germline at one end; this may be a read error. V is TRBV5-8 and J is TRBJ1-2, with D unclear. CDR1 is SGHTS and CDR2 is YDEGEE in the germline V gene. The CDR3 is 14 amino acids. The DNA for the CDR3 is TGCAAGGGTCAACTGACACGTTCGGGGTATGGCTACACCTTC. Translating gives CKGQLTRSGYGYTF. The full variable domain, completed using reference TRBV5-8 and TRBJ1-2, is EAGVTQSPTHLIKTRGQQATLRCSPISGHTSVYWYQQALGLGLQFLLWYDEGEERNRGNFPPRFSGRQFPNYSSELNVNALELEDSALYLCKGQLTRSGYGYTFGSGTRLTVV.

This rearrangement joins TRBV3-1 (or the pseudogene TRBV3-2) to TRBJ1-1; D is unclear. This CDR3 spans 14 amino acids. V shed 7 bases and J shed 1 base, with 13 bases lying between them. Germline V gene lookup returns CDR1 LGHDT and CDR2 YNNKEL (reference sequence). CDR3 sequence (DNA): TGTGCCAGCACAATCAAATCAGGGAACACTGAAGCTTTCTTT. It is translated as CASTIKSGNTEAFF.

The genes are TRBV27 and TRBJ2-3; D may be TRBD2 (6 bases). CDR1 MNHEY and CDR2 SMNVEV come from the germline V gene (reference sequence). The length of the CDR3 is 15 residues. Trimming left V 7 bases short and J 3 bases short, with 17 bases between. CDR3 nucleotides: TGTGCCAGCAATCCCTTTGGACTACGGACAGATACGCAGTATTTT. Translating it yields CASNPFGLRTDTQYF.